This TCR beta chain was documented in a study of CD4 T cells in relation to SARS-CoV-2 and coronaviruses. Study summary: PBMCs were cultured with antigen for approximately nine days before TCR beta sequencing. Shared crossreactive spike epitopes were mapped to their HLA restriction.

General observations from the study: In roughly 60% of donors, memory CD4+ clonotypes crossrecognized SARS-CoV-2 and at least one common cold coronavirus spike. Crossreactive clones expanded significantly less to SARS-CoV-2 than monoreactive clones.

CD4+ T cells from unexposed donors were obtained before the COVID-19 pandemic (2011-2018). CD4+ T cells were isolated from the cells after around 11 days of culture. Here immunoSEQ multiplex PCR was the method, and the copy in TCRdb shows in-frame clones only, minus some. The data show tens of thousands of clones, 76% seen once. About this clone itself: Its antigen is currently unknown.

Per germline, CDR1 MNHEY and CDR2 SVGEGT. There are 14 residues in the CDR3. V lost 2 bases and J 2 bases, leaving 8 bases between the germline ends. The sequencing sample was made of CD4+ T cells from PBMCs, cultured in vitro. The chain uses TRBV6-2 or TRBV6-3 and TRBJ2-3; D possibly corresponds to TRBD1 (5 bases). This receptor was taken from a human donor in good health. In nucleotides, the CDR3 is TGTGCCAGCAGTTACGGGGCTATCACAGATACGCAGTATTTT. Translated, it gives CASSYGAITDTQYF.